The 20 T cell receptor beta chains below all came from one sample that was sequenced in a study of CD8+CD57+ T cells in acquired aplastic anemia. Genomic DNA constituted the template upon which TCR beta VDJ and CDR3 profiling was performed. Each CDR3 protein is one row after TCRdb ran MiXCR on the reads. The sample comprises under 250,000 distinct CDR3 sequences, approximately 45% of which are singletons, and approximately 7.8% rests with the top ten. Whoever was chosen for sequencing had shown CD8+CD57+ cell expansion by flow cytometry. Source material: sorted CD4+, CD8+, or CD8+CD57+ T cells (not recorded which) from PBMCs. These receptors were obtained from a human donor with aplastic anemia.

The chain recombines TRBV20-1 with TRBJ1-2; the D is unclear. Germline V lookup: CDR1 DFQATT, CDR2 SNEGSKA (reference sequence). This CDR3 spans 12 amino acids. Trimming removed 4 bases at V and 2 bases at J, with 8 bases between. In DNA, the CDR3 is TGCAGTGCTACCGTCGAGAACTATGGCTACACCTTC. This gives the protein CSATVENYGYTF.

As for this clonotype: The conserved closing phenylalanine or tryptophan is absent in this CDR3, likely reflecting a read error. The limits of the CDR3 on the DNA are not certain, so only TCRdb's listed CDR3 is given. The J gene is TRBJ1-1, the V gene TRBV10-3; the D call TRBD1 from the table was never checked on the DNA. The CDR3 length is 14 residues, termini included. Germline values: CDR1 ENHRY, CDR2 SYGVKD. CDR3: CAISDMGRATEAFL.

This clonotype turned up a few times. This sequence joins TRBV6-1 and TRBJ1-1; no clear D gene. Trimming shortened V by 6 bases and J by 1 base, and 15 bases separated the two germline ends. CDR1 is MNHNS, CDR2 SASEGT, per germline. The CDR3 extends over 15 amino acids. Written as DNA, the CDR3 is TGTGCCAGCAGATTGACCTTTGGTGGGAACACTGAAGCTTTCTTT. Protein sequence: CASRLTFGGNTEAFF.

This clonotype showed up just a few times. The V and J genes are TRBV6-6 and TRBJ2-1; unclear D gene. V was shortened by 2 bases and J by 8 bases, with 10 bases between the two germline ends. Germline values: CDR1 MNHNY, CDR2 SVGAGI (reference sequence). The CDR3 has 13 amino acids. The DNA for the CDR3 is TGTGCCAGCAGTTACGGGTTCGTAGATGAGCAGTTCTTC. Translated: CASSYGFVDEQFF.

A remark on this clonotype: A much larger clone lies one base from this, so it may be a read error. Because it lacks the conserved phenylalanine or tryptophan at the end, this CDR3 is likely a read error. This chain uses TRBV24-1 with TRBJ1-6; D possibly corresponds to TRBD1 (5 bases). The CDR3 has 13 residues. Germline values: CDR1 KGHDR, CDR2 SFDVKD. Trimming pared 9 bases from V and 9 bases from J, leaving 14 bases between. CDR3 loop: CATGVGEGSPLHS. The CDR3 bases are TGTGCCACCGGCGTGGGGGAGGGTTCACCCCTCCACTCT.

The chain is built from TRBV12-3 or TRBV12-4 and TRBJ2-5; D gene uncertain. The CDR3 consists of 11 residues. Trimming stripped 6 bases from V and 7 bases from J, with 9 bases between. CDR3: CASSPGGTQYF. The CDR3, as DNA: TGTGCCAGCAGCCCGGGCGGGACCCAGTACTTC.

This clonotype was recorded once. A much larger clone lies a single base off, so this may be a read error. The rearrangement links TRBV10-1 to TRBJ1-2; weak D call: TRBD1 (5 bases). Germline lookup yields CDR1 WNHNN and CDR2 SYGVQD (reference sequence). This CDR3 has 13 amino acids. The CDR3 reads CASSEGGTYGYTF. For the CDR3, the DNA is TGTGCCAGCAGTGAAGGTGGGACCTATGGCTACACCTTC.

This clonotype was seen at least ten times. V gene TRBV7-2 combines with J gene TRBJ2-5; D is uncertain. The CDR3 sequence is 13 residues long. V dropped 1 base and J dropped 4 bases, with 7 bases sitting between them. CDR1 and CDR2 from the germline V gene are SGHTA and FQGNSA. The CDR3 reads CASSLVAVETQYF. CDR3 nucleotides: TGTGCCAGCAGCTTAGTGGCCGTAGAGACCCAGTACTTC. Supplemented by reference TRBV7-2 and TRBJ2-5, the full variable domain reads GAGVSQSPSNKVTEKGKDVELRCDPISGHTALYWYRQSLGQGLEFLIYFQGNSAPDKSGLPSDRFSAERTGGSVSTLTIQRTQQEDSAVYLCASSLVAVETQYFGPGTRLLVL.

V usage is TRBV19 and J usage is TRBJ2-2, with 8 bases lining up with TRBD1. This CDR3 has 17 residues. CDR1 is LNHDA and CDR2 is SQIVND in the germline V gene (reference sequence). Trimming at V came to 6 bases and at J to 3 bases, leaving 12 bases not matched to a gene. CDR3 in amino acids: CASRTPGRGLDTGELFF. CDR3 bases: TGTGCCAGTAGAACCCCCGGCAGGGGGCTGGACACCGGGGAGCTGTTTTTT.

The chain is built from TRBV6-2 or TRBV6-3 and TRBJ2-7, with TRBD1 matching over 9 bases. The J segment lost 1 base and the V segment lost 6 bases, leaving 7 bases of the junction unmatched. Germline V gene data show CDR1 as MNHEY and CDR2 as SVGEGT. This CDR3 contains 15 residues. CDR3 protein: CASRPDRGVSYEQYF. CDR3 in DNA: TGTGCCAGCAGACCCGACAGGGGGGTATCCTACGAGCAGTACTTC.

V is TRBV29-1 and J is TRBJ2-1; 12 bases match TRBD2. The V gene end was trimmed by 4 bases and the J gene end by 3 bases; junction bases not matched to a gene: 7. Germline loops: CDR1 SQVTM, CDR2 ANQGSEA. The CDR3 has 16 residues. The CDR3 here is CSVALGTSGHYNEQFF. The CDR3 DNA is TGCAGCGTTGCCCTAGGGACTAGCGGGCACTACAATGAGCAGTTCTTC.

To note about this clonotype: It is likely a read error, because the conserved phenylalanine at the end of the CDR3 is missing. This chain links TRBV7-2 with TRBJ1-1; perhaps TRBD1 as D (5 bases). CDR3 length: 16 residues. V lost 3 bases and J lost 1, with 15 bases in between. Germline CDR1 SGHTA, CDR2 FQGNSA. The CDR3 nucleotides are TGTGCCAGCAGCTTCACCAGGGATGTACGGAACACTGAAGCTTTCCCA. It is translated as CASSFTRDVRNTEAFP.

This clonotype occurred a few times. The chain has TRBV3-1 and TRBJ2-1, with a weak D call TRBD2 (6 bases). CDR3 length equals 16 residues. Trimming stripped 4 bases from V and 5 bases from J, with 18 bases between. Germline CDR1 is LGHDT and CDR2 is YNNKEL (reference sequence). CDR3 protein: CASSLTAGRINNEQFF. The CDR3 DNA follows: TGTGCCAGCAGCCTAACCGCGGGACGGATAAACAATGAGCAGTTCTTC.

This chain uses TRBV7-2 with TRBJ2-2; the D is unclear. The CDR3 consists of 14 residues. Trimming shortened V by 4 bases and J by 8 bases, and 14 bases separated the two germline ends. CDR1 SGHTA and CDR2 FQGNSA come from the germline V gene. Written as DNA, the CDR3 is TGTGCCAGCAGCTCTACTCATTCAGCGGGGGAGCTGTTTTTT. Amino acid sequence: CASSSTHSAGELFF.

With regard to this clonotype: At one end, the junction sequence differs from germline, possibly due to a read error. The chain carries TRBV10-3 and TRBJ1-1; tentative D call: TRBD1 (6 bases). The CDR3 totals 19 residues. CDR1 and CDR2 from the germline V gene are ENHRY and SYGVKD. Written as DNA, the CDR3 is TGTGCCATCAGTGAGTCCCCCCTCGGGACATACGGGGGGAACACTGAGGCTTTCTTT. It encodes CAISESPLGTYGGNTEAFF.

This rearrangement joins TRBV7-3 to TRBJ2-1, with 15 bases fitting TRBD2. Germline CDR1 reads SGHTA; CDR2 reads FQGTGA. The CDR3 spans 16 residues. After removal of 0 bases from V and 6 bases from J, the junction contained 0 bases not matched to a gene. The CDR3 sequence: CASSLTGLAGGNEQFF. In DNA form, the CDR3 reads TGTGCCAGCAGCTTAACGGGACTAGCGGGGGGCAATGAGCAGTTCTTC.

The chain carries TRBV6-5 and TRBJ2-3; 7 bases match TRBD2. V lost 0 bases, J lost 2 bases, and 5 bases stayed unmatched. This CDR3 has 16 amino acids. Germline V gene data show CDR1 as MNHEY and CDR2 as SVGAGI. CDR3: CASSYSASGYTDTQYF. As DNA, the CDR3 is TGTGCCAGCAGTTACTCTGCTAGCGGATACACAGATACGCAGTATTTT.

This clonotype was picked up a small number of times. A much bigger clone sits one base away, suggesting this may be a read error. The V gene is TRBV7-9, the J gene TRBJ1-5; D is unresolved. Germline V gene lookup returns CDR1 SEHNR and CDR2 FQNEAQ (reference sequence). Trimming removed 5 bases at V and 6 bases at J, with 14 bases between. The CDR3 loop spans 14 amino acids. In nucleotides, the CDR3 is TGTGCCAGCAGCCCTCGAGAGGGCAGTCAGCCCCAGCATTTT. It is translated as CASSPREGSQPQHF.

The gene calls are TRBV7-3 and TRBJ2-1, with 10 positions matching TRBD2. CDR3 size: 18 residues. From germline, CDR1 is SGHTA and CDR2 FQGTGA. V shed 5 bases, J shed 5 bases, and the junction held 15 bases outside the gene matches. In DNA form, the CDR3 reads TGTGCCAGCAGCCTCCAACCCTTAGCGGGGGGCCCTCACAATGAGCAGTTCTTC. Protein sequence: CASSLQPLAGGPHNEQFF. Full variable domain (outside the CDR3, taken from reference TRBV7-3 and TRBJ2-1): GAGVSQTPSNKVTEKGKYVELRCDPISGHTALYWYRQSLGQGPEFLIYFQGTGAADDSGLPNDRFFAVRPEGSVSTLKIQRTERGDSAVYLCASSLQPLAGGPHNEQFFGPGTRLTVL.

A remark on this clonotype: A much bigger clone sits one base away, suggesting this may be a read error. The chain couples TRBV12-3 or TRBV12-4 to TRBJ2-7; 9 nucleotides align to TRBD2. Trimming at V came to 2 bases and at J to 7 bases, leaving 6 bases not matched to a gene. The CDR3 loop spans 14 amino acids. This CDR3 is CASSLRTSEKEQYF. The CDR3 region has the DNA TGTGCCAGCAGTTTACGGACTAGCGAGAAAGAGCAGTACTTC.